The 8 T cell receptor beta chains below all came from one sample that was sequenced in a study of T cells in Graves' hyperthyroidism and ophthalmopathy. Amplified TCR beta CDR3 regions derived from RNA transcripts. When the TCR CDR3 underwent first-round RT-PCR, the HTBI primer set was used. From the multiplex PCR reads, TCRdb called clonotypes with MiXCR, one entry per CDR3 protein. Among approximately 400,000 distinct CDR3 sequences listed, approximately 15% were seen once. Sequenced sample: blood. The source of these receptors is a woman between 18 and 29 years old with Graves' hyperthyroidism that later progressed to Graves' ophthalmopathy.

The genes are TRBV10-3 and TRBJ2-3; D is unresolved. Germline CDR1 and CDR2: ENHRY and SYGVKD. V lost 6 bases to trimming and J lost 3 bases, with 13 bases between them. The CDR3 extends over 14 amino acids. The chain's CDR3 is CAISLESGTDTQYF. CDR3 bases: TGTGCCATCAGCCTAGAGAGTGGTACAGATACGCAGTATTTT.

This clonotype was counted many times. The CDR3 protein is CASRATRQGHEQYF. The CDR3, as DNA: TGTGCCAGCAGAGCCACCCGACAGGGCCACGAGCAGTACTTC. The genes are TRBV28 and TRBJ2-7, with 7 positions matching TRBD1. CDR3 size: 14 residues. Germline-derived CDR1 and CDR2 are MDHEN and SYDVKM. V was clipped by 6 bases and J by 5 bases; unmatched bases: 10.

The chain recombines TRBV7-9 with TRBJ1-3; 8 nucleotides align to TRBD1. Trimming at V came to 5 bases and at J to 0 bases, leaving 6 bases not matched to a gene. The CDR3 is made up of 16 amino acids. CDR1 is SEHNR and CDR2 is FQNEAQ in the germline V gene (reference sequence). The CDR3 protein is CASSPDRVSSGNTIYF. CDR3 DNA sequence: TGTGCCAGCAGCCCGGACAGGGTGAGCTCTGGAAACACCATATATTTT.

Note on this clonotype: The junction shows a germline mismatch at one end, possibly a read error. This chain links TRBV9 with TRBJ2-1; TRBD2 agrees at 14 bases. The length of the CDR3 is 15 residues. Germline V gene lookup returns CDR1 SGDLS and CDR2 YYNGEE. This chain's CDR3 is CASSAGTSGSDERFF. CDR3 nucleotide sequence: TGTGCCAGCAGCGCCGGGACTAGCGGGAGCGATGAGCGGTTCTTC.

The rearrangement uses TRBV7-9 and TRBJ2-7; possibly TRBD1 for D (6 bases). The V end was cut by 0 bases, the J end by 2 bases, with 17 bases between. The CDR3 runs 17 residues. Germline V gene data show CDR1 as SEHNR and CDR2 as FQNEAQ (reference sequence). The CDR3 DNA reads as TGTGCCAGCAGCTTAGCTTTCACCCGGGACATTCCCTACGAGCAGTACTTC. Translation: CASSLAFTRDIPYEQYF.

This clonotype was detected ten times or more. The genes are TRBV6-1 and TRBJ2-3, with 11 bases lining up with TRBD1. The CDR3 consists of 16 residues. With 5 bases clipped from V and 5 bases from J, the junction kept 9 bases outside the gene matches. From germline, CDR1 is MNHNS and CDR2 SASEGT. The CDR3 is CASSLAGQGGLDTQYF. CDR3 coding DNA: TGTGCCAGCAGTCTCGCGGGACAGGGGGGACTAGATACGCAGTATTTT.

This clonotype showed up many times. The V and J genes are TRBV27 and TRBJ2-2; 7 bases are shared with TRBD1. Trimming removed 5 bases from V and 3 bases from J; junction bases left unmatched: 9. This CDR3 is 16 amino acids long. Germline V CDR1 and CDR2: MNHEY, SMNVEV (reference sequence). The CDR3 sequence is CASSITGTVDTGELFF. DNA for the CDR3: TGTGCCAGCAGTATAACCGGGACAGTTGACACCGGGGAGCTGTTTTTT.

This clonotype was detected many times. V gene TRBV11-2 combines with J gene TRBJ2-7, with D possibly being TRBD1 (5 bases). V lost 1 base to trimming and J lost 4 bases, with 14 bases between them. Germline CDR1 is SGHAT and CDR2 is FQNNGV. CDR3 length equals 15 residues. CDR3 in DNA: TGTGCCAGCAGCTTAGTTGCAGGGCTAAGGTACGAGCAGTACTTC. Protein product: CASSLVAGLRYEQYF.